The entry below describes one T cell receptor (beta chain). CDR3 size: 15 residues. After removal of 1 base from V and 7 bases from J, the junction contained 9 bases not matched to a gene. Germline V gives CDR1 SEHNR, CDR2 FQNEAQ (reference sequence). TCRdb keeps only in-frame clones here, not all; method: immunoSEQ multiplex PCR. The sample gives some 78,000 clones, 84% of which show up once; roughly 3.5% is in the top ten. These data originate in a study of blood T cell repertoires in COVID-19. On the study more broadly: PBMCs, B-cell-depleted T cells, or T cells were the source of the cDNA or gDNA that made up the material.

Sequenced: peripheral blood. The source of this sequence is a man aged 45-65 years with acute or convalescent COVID-19. The gene calls are TRBV7-9 and TRBJ2-7, with TRBD1 matching over 8 bases. CDR3 sequence: CASSLGSGQGGEQYF. CDR3 nucleotide sequence: TGTGCCAGCAGCTTAGGTTCAGGACAGGGCGGGGAGCAGTACTTC.